Listed here are 11 T cell receptor beta chains from one sample, sequenced in a study of cytomegalovirus exposure and HLA in healthy donors. PCR employed 60 Vbeta and 13 Jbeta primers. The data were produced by immunoSEQ multiplex PCR, yet TCRdb's version contains in-frame clones alone and is incomplete. The sample holds about 160,000 clones, roughly 80% seen once. Sequenced sample: PBMCs. All receptors come from a man in his fifties or sixties in good health and CMV-seropositive.

The chain links TRBV2 to TRBJ2-3; 9 bases match TRBD2. V shed 6 bases, J shed 0 bases, and the junction held 4 bases outside the gene matches. This CDR3 comprises 15 residues. CDR1 is SNHLY, CDR2 FYNNEI, per germline. The CDR3 spells CASRTSGVSTDTQYF. CDR3 nucleotides: TGTGCCAGCAGGACTAGCGGAGTCAGCACAGATACGCAGTATTTT.

CDR3 sequence (DNA): TGTGCCAGCAGCCTCCTGGGACATTCTTCCACTGGCTACACCTTC. The encoded protein is CASSLLGHSSTGYTF. The V call is TRBV9, the J call TRBJ1-2; D is perhaps TRBD1 (6 bases). Trimming stripped 4 bases from V and 7 bases from J, with 20 bases between. Germline-derived CDR1 and CDR2 are SGDLS and YYNGEE. There are 15 residues in the CDR3.

This clone appeared a single time. CDR3 in amino acids: CASSLGLAETQYF. The CDR3 DNA reads TGTGCCAGCAGCCTCGGACTAGCTGAGACCCAGTACTTC. The chain couples TRBV7-9 to TRBJ2-5; 8 bases fit TRBD2. J gave up 5 bases and V 5 bases, and 4 bases lay outside the gene matches. Germline-derived CDR1 and CDR2 are SEHNR and FQNEAQ (reference sequence). The CDR3 contains 13 residues.

The chain carries TRBV6-1 and TRBJ1-6; 9 bases align to TRBD1. CDR1 and CDR2 (germline): MNHNS, SASEGT. V lost 9 bases, J lost 7 bases, and 4 bases stayed unmatched. The CDR3 sequence is 13 residues long. The CDR3 protein is CASTGTGNSPLHF. CDR3 sequence (DNA): TGTGCCAGTACCGGGACAGGGAATTCACCCCTCCACTTT.

V and J are TRBV11-2 and TRBJ2-1; D might be TRBD2 (5 bases). Deletions cut 5 bases from V and 4 bases from J, with 9 bases between. The CDR3 is 13 residues long. Per the germline V gene, CDR1 is SGHAT and CDR2 is FQNNGV. The CDR3 spells CASSTAVYNEQFF. CDR3 sequence (DNA): TGTGCCAGCAGCACAGCGGTATACAATGAGCAGTTCTTC.

V usage is TRBV7-3 and J usage is TRBJ2-5; perhaps TRBD2 as D (7 bases). The CDR3 has 20 amino acids. With 5 bases removed from V and 1 base from J, the gap between germline ends came to 29 bases. Per the germline V gene, CDR1 is SGHTA and CDR2 is FQGTGA. The CDR3 nucleotides read TGTGCCAGCAGCCTAATCCCTCGGGGCCGGAGGGGGGGTAGCCAAGAGACCCAGTACTTC. This encodes CASSLIPRGRRGGSQETQYF. Complete variable domain (other parts from reference TRBV7-3 and TRBJ2-5): GAGVSQTPSNKVTEKGKYVELRCDPISGHTALYWYRQSLGQGPEFLIYFQGTGAADDSGLPNDRFFAVRPEGSVSTLKIQRTERGDSAVYLCASSLIPRGRRGGSQETQYFGPGTRLLVL.

In regard to this clone: Other DNA sequences from this sample encode an identical CDR3 as well. The V gene is TRBV9, the J gene TRBJ2-1, with TRBD2 matching 11 bases. With V trimmed by 3 bases and J by 2 bases, 1 base remained unmatched. The CDR3 sequence is 15 residues long. Germline loops: CDR1 SGDLS, CDR2 YYNGEE. The CDR3 DNA follows: TGTGCCAGCAGCGCTAGCGGGGGGACCTACAATGAGCAGTTCTTC. It encodes CASSASGGTYNEQFF.

V is TRBV4-3 and J is TRBJ2-7, with 8 nucleotides matching TRBD2. V was pared by 0 bases and J by 7 bases, with 5 bases of the junction left unmatched. The CDR3 consists of 14 residues. The germline CDR1 and CDR2 sequences are LGHNA and YSLEER. The CDR3 sequence is CASSQDFPGGEQYF. For the CDR3, the DNA is TGCGCCAGCAGCCAAGACTTTCCGGGAGGGGAGCAGTACTTC.

The genes are TRBV4-1 and TRBJ1-3, with D unresolved. Trimming stripped 1 base from V and 2 bases from J, with 6 bases between. Germline CDR1 is MGHRA and CDR2 is YSYEKL. The CDR3 spans 14 residues. The CDR3 coding sequence is TGCGCCAGCAGCCAAGTCCGTACTGGAAACACCATATATTTT. Translating gives CASSQVRTGNTIYF.

This chain uses TRBV10-3 with TRBJ2-7, with 9 nucleotides matching TRBD1. This CDR3 has 13 residues. V shed 4 bases, J shed 3 bases, and the junction held 1 base outside the gene matches. Germline V gives CDR1 ENHRY, CDR2 SYGVKD. The CDR3 coding sequence is TGTGCCATCAGTGTGGACAGGGGCTACGAGCAGTACTTC. Protein: CAISVDRGYEQYF.

The rearrangement joins TRBV6-6 to TRBJ2-7, with TRBD1 identical over 9 bases. V was pared by 4 bases and J by 4 bases, with 11 bases of the junction left unmatched. The CDR3 is 16 amino acids. In germline, CDR1 is MNHNY, CDR2 SVGAGI (reference sequence). The CDR3 spells CASSLLPPGQGYEQYF. As DNA, the CDR3 is TGTGCCAGCAGTTTACTACCTCCGGGACAGGGATACGAGCAGTACTTC.